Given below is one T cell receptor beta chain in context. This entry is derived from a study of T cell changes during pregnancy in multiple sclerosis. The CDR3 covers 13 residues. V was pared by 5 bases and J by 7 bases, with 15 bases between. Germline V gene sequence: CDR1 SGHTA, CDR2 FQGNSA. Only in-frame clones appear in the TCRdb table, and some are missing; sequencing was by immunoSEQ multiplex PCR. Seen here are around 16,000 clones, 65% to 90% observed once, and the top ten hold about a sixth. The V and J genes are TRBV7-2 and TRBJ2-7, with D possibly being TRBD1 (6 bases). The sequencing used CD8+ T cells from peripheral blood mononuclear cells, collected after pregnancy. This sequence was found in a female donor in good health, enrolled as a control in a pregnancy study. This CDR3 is CASSGDTFEEQYF. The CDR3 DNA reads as TGTGCCAGCAGCGGGGACACCTTCGAGGAGCAGTACTTC.